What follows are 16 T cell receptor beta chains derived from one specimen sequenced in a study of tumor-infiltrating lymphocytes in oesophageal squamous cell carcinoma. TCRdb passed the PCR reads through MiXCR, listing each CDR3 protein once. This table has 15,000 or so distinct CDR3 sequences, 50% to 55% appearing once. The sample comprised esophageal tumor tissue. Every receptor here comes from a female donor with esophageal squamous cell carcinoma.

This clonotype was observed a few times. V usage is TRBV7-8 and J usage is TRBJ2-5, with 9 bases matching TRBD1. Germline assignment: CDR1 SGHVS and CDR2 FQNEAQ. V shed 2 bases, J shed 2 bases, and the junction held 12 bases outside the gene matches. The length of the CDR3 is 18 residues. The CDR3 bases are TGTGCCAGCAGCTTAATATTGGTCGGGGACAGGGCACAAGAGACCCAGTACTTC. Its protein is CASSLILVGDRAQETQYF.

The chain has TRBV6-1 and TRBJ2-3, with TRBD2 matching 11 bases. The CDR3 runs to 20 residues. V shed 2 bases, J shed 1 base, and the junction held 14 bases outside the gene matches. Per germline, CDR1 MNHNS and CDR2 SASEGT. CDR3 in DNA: TGTGCCAGCAGTGAATGGGGTTCGGCTAGCGGGGGGACTCGCACAGATACGCAGTATTTT. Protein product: CASSEWGSASGGTRTDTQYF.

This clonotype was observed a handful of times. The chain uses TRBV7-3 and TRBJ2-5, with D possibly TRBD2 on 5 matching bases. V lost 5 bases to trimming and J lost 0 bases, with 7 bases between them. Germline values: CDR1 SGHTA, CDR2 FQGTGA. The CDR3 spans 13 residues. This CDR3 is CASSREYQETQYF. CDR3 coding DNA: TGTGCCAGCAGCAGGGAGTACCAAGAGACCCAGTACTTC.

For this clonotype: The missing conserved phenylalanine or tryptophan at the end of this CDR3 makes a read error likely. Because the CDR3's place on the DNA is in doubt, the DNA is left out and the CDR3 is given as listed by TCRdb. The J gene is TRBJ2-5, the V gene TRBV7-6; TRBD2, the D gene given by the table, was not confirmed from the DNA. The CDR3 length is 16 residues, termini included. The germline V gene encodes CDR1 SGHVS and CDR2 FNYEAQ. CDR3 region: CASSTRGGGDTQYFGA.

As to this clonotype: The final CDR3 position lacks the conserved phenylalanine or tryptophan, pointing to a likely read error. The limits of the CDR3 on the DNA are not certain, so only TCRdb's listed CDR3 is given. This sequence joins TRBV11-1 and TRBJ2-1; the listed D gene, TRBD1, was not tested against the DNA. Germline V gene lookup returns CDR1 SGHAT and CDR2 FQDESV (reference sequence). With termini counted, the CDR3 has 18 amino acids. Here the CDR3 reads CASSLGRTGANYGYTFGS.

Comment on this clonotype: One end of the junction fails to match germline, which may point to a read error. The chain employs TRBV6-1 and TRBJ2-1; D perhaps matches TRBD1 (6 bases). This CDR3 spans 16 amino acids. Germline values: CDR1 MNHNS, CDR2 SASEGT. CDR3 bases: TGTGCCAGCAGACAGGGACACAGCTCCTATAATTCACCCCTCCACTTC. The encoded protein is CASRQGHSSYNSPLHF.

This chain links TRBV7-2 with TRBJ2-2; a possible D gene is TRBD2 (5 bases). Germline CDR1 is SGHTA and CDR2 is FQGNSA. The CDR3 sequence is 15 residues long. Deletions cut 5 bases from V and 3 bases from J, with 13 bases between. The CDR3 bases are TGTGCCAGCAGCCCAGAGGGTTGGCACACCGGGGAGCTGTTTTTT. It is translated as CASSPEGWHTGELFF. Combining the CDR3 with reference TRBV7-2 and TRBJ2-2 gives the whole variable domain GAGVSQSPSNKVTEKGKDVELRCDPISGHTALYWYRQSLGQGLEFLIYFQGNSAPDKSGLPSDRFSAERTGGSVSTLTIQRTQQEDSAVYLCASSPEGWHTGELFFGEGSRLTVL.

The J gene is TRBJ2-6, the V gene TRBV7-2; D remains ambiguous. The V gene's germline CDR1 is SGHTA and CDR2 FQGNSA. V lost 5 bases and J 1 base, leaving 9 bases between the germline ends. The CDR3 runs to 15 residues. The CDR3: CASSRRRSGANVLTF. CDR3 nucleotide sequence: TGTGCCAGCAGCCGTCGTCGGTCTGGGGCCAACGTCCTGACTTTC.

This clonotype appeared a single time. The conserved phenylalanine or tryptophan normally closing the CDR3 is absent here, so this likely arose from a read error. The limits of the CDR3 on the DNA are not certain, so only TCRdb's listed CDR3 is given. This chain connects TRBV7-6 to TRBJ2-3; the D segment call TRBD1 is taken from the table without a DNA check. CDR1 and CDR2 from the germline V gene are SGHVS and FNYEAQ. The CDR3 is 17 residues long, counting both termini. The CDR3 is CASGTRAPRDNEQFFGS.

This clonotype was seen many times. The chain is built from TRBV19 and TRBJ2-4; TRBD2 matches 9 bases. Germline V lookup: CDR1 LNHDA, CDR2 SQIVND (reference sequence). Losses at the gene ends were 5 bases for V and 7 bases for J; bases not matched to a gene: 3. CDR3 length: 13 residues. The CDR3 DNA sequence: TGTGCCAGTAGTCCGGGACTAGCTAACATTCAGTACTTC. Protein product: CASSPGLANIQYF.

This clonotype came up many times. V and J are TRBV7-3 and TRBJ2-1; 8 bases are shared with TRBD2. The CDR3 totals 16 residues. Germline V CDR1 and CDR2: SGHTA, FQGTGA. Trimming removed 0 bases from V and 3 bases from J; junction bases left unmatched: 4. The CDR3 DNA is TGTGCCAGCAGCTTAACGTGGCTAGCGGGCTACAATGAGCAGTTCTTC. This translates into CASSLTWLAGYNEQFF.

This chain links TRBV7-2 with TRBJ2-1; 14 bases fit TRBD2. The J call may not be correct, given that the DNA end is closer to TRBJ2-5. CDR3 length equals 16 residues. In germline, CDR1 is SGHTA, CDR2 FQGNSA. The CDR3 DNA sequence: TGTGCCAGCAGCTTATTGGGACTAGCGGGAGCGGAGACCCAGTACTTC. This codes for CASSLLGLAGAETQYF.

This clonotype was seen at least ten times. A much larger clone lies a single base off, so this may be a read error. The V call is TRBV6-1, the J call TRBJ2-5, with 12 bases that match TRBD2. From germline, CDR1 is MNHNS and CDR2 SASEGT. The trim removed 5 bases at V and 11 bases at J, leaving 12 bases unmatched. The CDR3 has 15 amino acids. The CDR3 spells CASSRPSGRANEQYF. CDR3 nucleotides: TGTGCCAGCAGTCGCCCTAGCGGGAGGGCCAATGAGCAGTACTTC.

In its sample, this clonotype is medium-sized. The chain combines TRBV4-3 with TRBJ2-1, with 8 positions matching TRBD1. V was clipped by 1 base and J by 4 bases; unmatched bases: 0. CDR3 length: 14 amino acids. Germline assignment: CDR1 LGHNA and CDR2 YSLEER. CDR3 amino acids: CASSQGTGYNEQFF. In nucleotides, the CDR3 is TGCGCCAGCAGCCAAGGGACAGGGTACAATGAGCAGTTCTTC.

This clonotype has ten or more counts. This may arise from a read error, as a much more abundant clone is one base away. This CDR3 reads CASSLASLAEQYF. CDR3 DNA sequence: TGTGCCAGCAGCTTAGCGTCGCTAGCGGAGCAGTACTTC. J is TRBJ2-7 and V is TRBV7-9; TRBD2 might be the D (6 bases). Germline loops: CDR1 SEHNR, CDR2 FQNEAQ (reference sequence). This CDR3 has 13 amino acids. The ends were cut back, 0 bases at V and 7 bases at J, with 10 bases in the middle.

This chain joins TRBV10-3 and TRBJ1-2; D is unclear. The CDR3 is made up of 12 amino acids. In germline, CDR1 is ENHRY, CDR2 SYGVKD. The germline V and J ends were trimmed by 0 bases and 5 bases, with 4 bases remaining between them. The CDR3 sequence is CAISESRYGYTF. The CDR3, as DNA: TGTGCCATCAGTGAGTCAAGATATGGCTACACCTTC.